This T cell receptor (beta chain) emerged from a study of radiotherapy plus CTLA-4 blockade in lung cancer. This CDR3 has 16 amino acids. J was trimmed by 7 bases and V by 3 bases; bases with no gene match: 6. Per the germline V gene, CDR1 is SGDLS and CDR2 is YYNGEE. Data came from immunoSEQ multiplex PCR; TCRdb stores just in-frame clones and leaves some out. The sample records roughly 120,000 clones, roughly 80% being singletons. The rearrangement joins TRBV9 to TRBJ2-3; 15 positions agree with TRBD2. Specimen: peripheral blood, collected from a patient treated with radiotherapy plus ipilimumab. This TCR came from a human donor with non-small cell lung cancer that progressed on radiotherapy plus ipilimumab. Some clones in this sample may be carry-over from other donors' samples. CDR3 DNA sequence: TGTGCCAGCAGCGCGGGACTAGCGGGGGGCGGGTATACGCAGTATTTT. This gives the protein CASSAGLAGGGYTQYF.